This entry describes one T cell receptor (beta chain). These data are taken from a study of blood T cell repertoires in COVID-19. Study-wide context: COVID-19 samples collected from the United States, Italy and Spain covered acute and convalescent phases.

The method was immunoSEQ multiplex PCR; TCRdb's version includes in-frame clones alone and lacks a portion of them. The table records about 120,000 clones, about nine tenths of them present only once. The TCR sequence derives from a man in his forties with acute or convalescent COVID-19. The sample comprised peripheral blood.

CDR3 sequence reads: CASSPLGQGAQETQYF. The CDR3 coding sequence is TGTGCCAGCTCACCCTTGGGGCAGGGGGCCCAAGAGACCCAGTACTTC. The chain joins TRBV18 to TRBJ2-5; 8 bases match TRBD1. This CDR3 is built from 16 residues. CDR1 and CDR2 (germline): KGHSH, LQKENI. Trimming at V came to 3 bases and at J to 1 base, leaving 7 bases not matched to a gene.